These 24 T cell receptor beta chains were all obtained from the same sample, sequenced in a study of tissue T cells after allogeneic stem cell transplantation. TCRdb's copy holds only in-frame clones and misses some; the assay was immunoSEQ multiplex PCR. Of about 6,600 clones detected, around half appear once; the ten largest clones hold around 7.7%. The sample's time point: mouse harvest day 7 after allogeneic transplant. Mouse grafts combined 10^7 T-cell-depleted bone marrow cells with 10^6 splenic CD5+ T cells. Sequences were obtained from lymph node tissue. Receptor source: a female BALB/c mouse given C57BL/6 T cells with graft-versus-host disease after an allogeneic hematopoietic cell transplant.

With respect to this clone: Gene names are mouse gene names. The sequenced CDR3 bases are TGTGCCAGCTCTCCGGCCTCCTATGAACAGTAC. It is translated as CASSPASYEQY. The whole CDR3 sequence reads CASSPASYEQYF. The chain recombines TRBV12-1 with TRBJ2-7; D is uncertain. The DNA ends 1 residue before the CDR3 does, and the rest of the CDR3 is filled in from the germline J gene. The CDR3 has 12 amino acids. With 2 bases removed from V and 0 bases from J, the gap between germline ends came to 4 bases. The germline V gene encodes CDR1 SGHSN and CDR2 HYEKVE. Variable domain in full (rest from reference TRBV12-1 and TRBJ2-7): DSGVVQSPRHIIKEKGGRSVLTCIPISGHSNVVWYQQTLGKELKFLIQHYEKVERDKGFLPSRFSVQQFDDYHSEMNMSALELEDSAMYFCASSPASYEQYFGPGTRLTVL.

Note on this clone: All gene names here are mouse names. The CDR3 end is not reached by the read, which stops 1 residue before it; the germline J gene fills it in. This chain uses TRBV13-2 with TRBJ2-3; D may match TRBD1 or TRBD2 (5 bases each). Trimming took off 0 bases at V and 3 bases at J, with 8 bases between the two ends. Germline V gives CDR1 NNHNN, CDR2 SYGAGS (reference sequence). This CDR3 contains 14 residues. The sequenced CDR3 bases are TGTGCCAGCGGTGATGCCGGGACGGCAGAAACGCTGTAT. Translating gives CASGDAGTAETLY. The CDR3, in full, reads CASGDAGTAETLYF.

This clone was counted only a few times. Any gene name here is a mouse gene name. Read coverage stops 1 residue before the CDR3 terminus; the germline J gene supplies the remainder. The rearrangement links TRBV26 to TRBJ2-7; 11 bases are a match to TRBD1. Trimming cost V 3 bases and J 6 bases; bases outside gene matches: 4. Germline V CDR1 and CDR2: KGHPV, FQNQEV (reference sequence). There are 14 residues in the CDR3. CDR3 protein: CASSLRDRGSEQYF. CDR3 bases read: TGTGCCAGCAGTCTCCGGGACAGGGGGAGTGAACAGTAC.

Worth noting for this clone: The genes are named according to mouse. The read terminates 1 residue before the CDR3 end, so the remaining end is supplied by the germline J gene. This sequence joins TRBV26 and TRBJ1-4, with TRBD1 matching over 10 bases. The germline V gene encodes CDR1 KGHPV and CDR2 FQNQEV (reference sequence). The junction had 6 bases not matched to a gene; V was cut back by 4 bases and J by 7 bases. The CDR3 runs to 15 residues. The CDR3 DNA, read in part, is TGTGCCAGCAGTCCCCCGGGACAGGGGACCGAAAGATTATTT. Translated, it gives CASSPPGQGTERLF. The entire CDR3 protein is CASSPPGQGTERLFF.

In its sample, this clone was seen once. Genes and germline come from the mouse. The sequenced fragment ends 1 residue before the CDR3 boundary, so the rest is inferred from the germline J gene. The same CDR3 can be traced to other DNA sequences in this sample. The chain carries TRBV20 and TRBJ2-7; 11 positions agree with TRBD2. Germline V gene sequence: CDR1 GFQATS, CDR2 STVNSAI. Germline trimming cut 6 bases from V and 0 bases from J; bases unmatched to any gene: 4. The CDR3 is 14 amino acids. This CDR3 reads CGARDWGSSYEQYF. The covered CDR3 bases are TGTGGTGCCCGGGACTGGGGGAGCTCCTATGAACAGTAC. Drawing the rest from reference TRBV20 and TRBJ2-7, the complete variable domain is GALVYQYPRRTICKSGTSMRMECQAVGFQATSVAWYRQSPQKTFELIALSTVNSAIKYEQNFTQEKFPISHPNLSFSSMTVLNAYLEDRGLYLCGARDWGSSYEQYFGPGTRLTVL.

Notes on this clone: Gene names are mouse gene names. The read is 1 residue too short to cover the CDR3 end, so that end is filled in from the germline J gene. The chain employs TRBV26 and TRBJ2-4; D is unclear. V gave up 3 bases and J gave up 4 bases, with 5 bases separating them. CDR3 length equals 12 residues. The germline V gene encodes CDR1 KGHPV and CDR2 FQNQEV (reference sequence). The covered CDR3 bases are TGTGCCAGCAGTCTACAAGAAAACACCTTGTAC. The encoded protein is CASSLQENTLY. The full CDR3 protein reads CASSLQENTLYF.

A remark on this clone: The gene names here belong to mouse. The read ends 1 residue early relative to the CDR3; the germline J gene fills the gap. The V call is TRBV3, the J call TRBJ2-7; TRBD1 is a possible D gene (5 bases). Germline assignment: CDR1 SNHLY and CDR2 FYNGKV (reference sequence). The CDR3 is made up of 13 amino acids. V was cut by 6 bases and J by 1 base, with 10 bases left in between. The CDR3 bases that were read are TGTGCCAGCAGACGACAGAGGTCCTATGAACAGTAC. Amino acids: CASRRQRSYEQY. The entire CDR3 reads CASRRQRSYEQYF.

This clone was seen more than once but under ten times. Mouse names are used for the genes. The sequence runs out 1 residue before the end of the CDR3; the remainder is reconstructed from the germline J gene. This sequence joins TRBV12-1 and TRBJ2-3; TRBD2 is a possible D gene (5 bases). This CDR3 comprises 14 residues. The germline V and J ends were trimmed by 2 bases and 4 bases, with 12 bases remaining between them. CDR1 is SGHSN, CDR2 HYEKVE, per germline. The chain's CDR3 is CASSPVWGSETLYF. Partial CDR3 DNA: TGTGCCAGCTCTCCGGTGTGGGGTTCAGAAACGCTGTAT.

As for this clone: The germline and genes are mouse ones. The observed sequence ends 1 residue before the CDR3 terminus, with the missing tail filled in from the germline J gene. V is TRBV13-2 and J is TRBJ1-3; the D is unclear. Germline V gene data show CDR1 as NNHNN and CDR2 as SYGAGS (reference sequence). The CDR3 is 14 residues long. Trimming took off 2 bases at V and 0 bases at J, with 6 bases between the two ends. The CDR3 reads CASGERFSGNTLYF. The part of the CDR3 DNA that was read is TGTGCCAGCGGTGAACGGTTTTCTGGAAATACGCTCTAT.

A note on this clone: Mouse gene names and germline throughout. The CDR3 end lies 1 residue beyond the end of the read and is filled in from the germline J gene. The chain has TRBV13-2 and TRBJ2-7, with 8 nucleotides matching TRBD2. Trimming took 7 bases from V and 2 from J; bases not matched to a gene: 5. Germline V gene sequence: CDR1 NNHNN, CDR2 SYGAGS (reference sequence). The CDR3 consists of 13 residues. The part of the CDR3 DNA that was read is TGTGCCAGCAGTGGGGGGGACACCTATGAACAGTAC. It yields the protein CASSGGDTYEQY. The whole CDR3 region reads CASSGGDTYEQYF.

Note on this clone: Here the gene names and germline are mouse. The CDR3 end lies 1 residue beyond the end of the read and is filled in from the germline J gene. The rearrangement links TRBV19 to TRBJ1-5; the D is unclear. Trimming stripped 2 bases from V and 2 bases from J, with 5 bases between. CDR1 and CDR2 from the germline V gene are FNHDT and SITEND (reference sequence). The CDR3 totals 13 residues. The part of the CDR3 DNA that was read is TGTGCCAGCAGTATTGGACACAACCAGGCTCCGCTT. Translated, it gives CASSIGHNQAPL. The entire CDR3 reads CASSIGHNQAPLF. Complete variable domain (other parts from reference TRBV19 and TRBJ1-5): GGIITQTPKFLIGQEGQKLTLKCQQNFNHDTMYWYRQDSGKGLRLIYYSITENDLQKGDLSEGYDASREKKSSFSLTVTSAQKNEMAVFLCASSIGHNQAPLFGEGTRLSVL.

Comments on this clone: The genes are named according to mouse. Sequencing ends 1 residue short of the CDR3 end; the germline J gene provides the rest. The chain uses TRBV5 and TRBJ1-1; possible D gene TRBD1, 5 bases. V lost 0 bases and J 5 bases, leaving 13 bases between the germline ends. Germline V gives CDR1 LGHNA, CDR2 YNLKQL (reference sequence). This CDR3 region has 15 residues. Incomplete CDR3 DNA: TGTGCCAGCAGCCAAGATTCCAGGGTGGGGACAGAAGTCTTC. Protein: CASSQDSRVGTEVF. The entire CDR3 is CASSQDSRVGTEVFF.

Details on this clone: Gene names are mouse gene names. Read data end 1 residue before the CDR3 end; the end is taken from the germline J gene. The gene calls are TRBV12-1 and TRBJ2-5; TRBD1 matches at 8 bases. V gave up 2 bases and J gave up 2 bases; unmatched junction bases: 2. The length of the CDR3 is 14 residues. Germline values: CDR1 SGHSN, CDR2 HYEKVE. The covered CDR3 bases are TGTGCCAGCTCTCAACAGGGGGGCCAAGACACCCAGTAC. Its protein product is CASSQQGGQDTQY. The complete CDR3 protein is CASSQQGGQDTQYF.

This clone has a handful of counts. Gene names and germline match the mouse. The read halts 1 residue ahead of the CDR3 end, with the missing end drawn from the germline J gene. The chain recombines TRBV1 with TRBJ2-3; 8 bases are a match to TRBD1. Germline CDR1 is NSQYPW and CDR2 is LRSPGD (reference sequence). This CDR3 is 14 amino acids long. J lost 8 bases, V lost 0 bases, and 4 bases had no gene match. The CDR3 bases that were read are TGCACCTGCAGTGCAGATCAGGGGGCTGGAACGCTGTAT. This translates into CTCSADQGAGTLY. The CDR3 in its entirety is CTCSADQGAGTLYF.

In the case of this clone: Genes and germline are mouse. The DNA ends 1 residue before the CDR3 does, and the rest of the CDR3 is filled in from the germline J gene. Other DNA sequences within the sample encode an identical CDR3. J is TRBJ2-7 and V is TRBV3; possibly TRBD2 for D (6 bases). The V end lost 0 bases, the J end lost 4 bases, and 7 bases lay between the germline ends. Germline values: CDR1 SNHLY, CDR2 FYNGKV (reference sequence). The CDR3 is made up of 13 amino acids. The CDR3 is CASSLAWGYEQYF. CDR3 bases read: TGTGCCAGCAGCTTAGCCTGGGGTTATGAACAGTAC.

Of note for this clone: The genes and germline here are from mouse. From the germline J gene comes the end of the CDR3, since the read stops 1 residue before it. V gene TRBV19 combines with J gene TRBJ1-4; 10 bases align to TRBD1. V trimming: 4 bases; J trimming: 6 bases; junction bases outside the gene matches: 6. Germline assignment: CDR1 FNHDT and CDR2 SITEND (reference sequence). This CDR3 has 15 amino acids. CDR3 loop: CASSPDRGRDERLFF. The covered CDR3 bases are TGTGCCAGCAGTCCTGACAGGGGGCGCGACGAAAGATTATTT.

Details on this clone: The gene symbols are mouse symbols. With the read ending 1 residue before the CDR3 end, the germline J gene is used to fill in that end. The rearrangement links TRBV2 to TRBJ2-2; D is unclear. The ends were cut back, 1 base at V and 0 bases at J, with 9 bases in the middle. Germline-derived CDR1 and CDR2 are LGHNA and YSYQKL. The CDR3 extends over 16 amino acids. CDR3 in amino acids: CASSQVAQTNTGQLYF. Partial CDR3 DNA: TGTGCCAGCAGCCAAGTGGCCCAGACAAACACCGGGCAGCTCTAC.

In regard to this clone: Germline and genes here are mouse. Read coverage stops 1 residue before the CDR3 terminus; the germline J gene supplies the remainder. The chain carries TRBV13-3 and TRBJ2-2; 12 bases fit TRBD2. CDR1 NNHDY and CDR2 SYVADS come from the germline V gene. Trimming took 6 bases from V and 2 from J; bases not matched to a gene: 5. The CDR3 spans 16 residues. The covered CDR3 bases are TGTGCCAGCAACAGGGACTGGGGGGTTAACACCGGGCAGCTCTAC. Protein sequence: CASNRDWGVNTGQLY. The CDR3 in its entirety is CASNRDWGVNTGQLYF. Together with reference TRBV13-3 and TRBJ2-2, the CDR3 gives the full variable domain: EAAVTQSPRSKVAVTGGKVTLSCHQTNNHDYMYWYRQDTGHGLRLIHYSYVADSTEKGDIPDGYKASRPSQENFSLILELASLSQTAVYFCASNRDWGVNTGQLYFGEGSKLTVL.

Of note for this clone: Gene labels here are mouse ones. The DNA ends 1 residue before the CDR3 does, and the rest of the CDR3 is filled in from the germline J gene. The chain combines TRBV14 with TRBJ1-1; tentative D call: TRBD1 (6 bases). Trimming took 5 bases from V and 2 from J, leaving 13 bases between them. The germline V gene has CDR1 SGHDT and CDR2 FRDEAV. The CDR3 spans 14 residues. The CDR3 bases that were read are TGTGCCAGCAGCCCGGGACAACTTAACACAGAAGTCTTC. Translating it yields CASSPGQLNTEVF. The complete CDR3 reads CASSPGQLNTEVFF.

This clone was picked up a small number of times. Genes and germline are mouse. The DNA ends 1 residue before the CDR3 does, and the rest of the CDR3 is filled in from the germline J gene. The chain carries TRBV2 and TRBJ1-3; 10 bases align to TRBD1. The CDR3 totals 16 residues. J was trimmed by 2 bases and V by 0 bases; bases with no gene match: 1. CDR1 is LGHNA, CDR2 YSYQKL, per germline. CDR3 amino acids: CASSQDGQGAGNTLYF. The sequenced part of the CDR3 DNA is TGTGCCAGCAGCCAAGATGGACAGGGGGCTGGAAATACGCTCTAT.

This clone is termed large (0.1 to 1%). The listed genes are named as in mouse. CDR3 amino acids: CSSSRDTQYEQYF. Incomplete CDR3 DNA: TGCTCCAGCAGTCGGGACACCCAATATGAACAGTAC. This chain connects TRBV23 to TRBJ2-7; the D call in the table, TRBD1, was not verified against the DNA. With the read ending 1 residue before the CDR3 end, the germline J gene is used to fill in that end. Germline CDR1 is KGHTA and CDR2 is FQNQQP. This CDR3 contains 13 residues.

With respect to this clone: Any gene name here is a mouse gene name. Read sequence stops 1 residue before the CDR3 end, and the germline J gene provides the missing end. This sequence joins TRBV26 and TRBJ1-1, with D possibly matching TRBD1 (5 bases). Per the germline V gene, CDR1 is KGHPV and CDR2 is FQNQEV (reference sequence). Trimming removed 2 bases from V and 0 bases from J, with 7 bases in between. The CDR3 totals 14 residues. CDR3: CASSLGHSNTEVFF. Partial CDR3 DNA: TGTGCCAGCAGTCTGGGACATTCAAACACAGAAGTCTTC.

Concerning this clone: The gene symbols are mouse symbols. The CDR3 end lies 1 residue beyond the end of the read and is filled in from the germline J gene. The V call is TRBV2, the J call TRBJ1-2, with TRBD1 matching over 9 bases. This CDR3 region has 14 residues. The ends lost 5 bases at V and 2 bases at J; junction bases unmatched: 3. The germline V gene encodes CDR1 LGHNA and CDR2 YSYQKL. The sequenced CDR3 bases are TGTGCCAGCAGCTCCGGGACAGGGAACTCCGACTACACC. Residues: CASSSGTGNSDYT. The full CDR3 sequence reads CASSSGTGNSDYTF.

Remarks on this clone: Genes and germline are mouse. The covered CDR3 bases are TGTGCCAGCAGCTTTGACAGGGATGGCACCTTGTAC. As protein: CASSFDRDGTLY. The full CDR3 is CASSFDRDGTLYF. V is TRBV3 and J is TRBJ2-4; 7 bases fit TRBD1. The CDR3 end lies 1 residue beyond the end of the read and is filled in from the germline J gene. V lost 3 bases and J lost 8; bases outside the gene matches: 5. The CDR3 is 13 residues long. Germline V gene lookup returns CDR1 SNHLY and CDR2 FYNGKV (reference sequence).